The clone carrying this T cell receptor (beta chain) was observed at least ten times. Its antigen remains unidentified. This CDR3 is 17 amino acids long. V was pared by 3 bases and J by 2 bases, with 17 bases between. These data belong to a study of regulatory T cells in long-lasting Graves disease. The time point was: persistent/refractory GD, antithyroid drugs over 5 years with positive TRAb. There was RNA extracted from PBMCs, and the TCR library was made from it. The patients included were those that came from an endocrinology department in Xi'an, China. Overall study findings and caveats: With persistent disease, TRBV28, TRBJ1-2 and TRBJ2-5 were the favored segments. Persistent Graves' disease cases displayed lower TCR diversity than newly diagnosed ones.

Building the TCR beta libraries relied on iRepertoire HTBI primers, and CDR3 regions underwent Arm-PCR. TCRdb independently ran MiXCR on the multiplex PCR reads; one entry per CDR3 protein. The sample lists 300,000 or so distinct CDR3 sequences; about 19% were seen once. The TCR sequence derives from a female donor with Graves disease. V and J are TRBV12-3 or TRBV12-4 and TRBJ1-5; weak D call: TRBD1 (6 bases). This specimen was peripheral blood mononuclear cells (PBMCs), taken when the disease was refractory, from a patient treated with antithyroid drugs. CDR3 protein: CASSFGGRGSGNQPQHF. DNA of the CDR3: TGTGCCAGCAGTTTTGGCGGCAGGGGAAGTGGCAATCAGCCCCAGCATTTT.